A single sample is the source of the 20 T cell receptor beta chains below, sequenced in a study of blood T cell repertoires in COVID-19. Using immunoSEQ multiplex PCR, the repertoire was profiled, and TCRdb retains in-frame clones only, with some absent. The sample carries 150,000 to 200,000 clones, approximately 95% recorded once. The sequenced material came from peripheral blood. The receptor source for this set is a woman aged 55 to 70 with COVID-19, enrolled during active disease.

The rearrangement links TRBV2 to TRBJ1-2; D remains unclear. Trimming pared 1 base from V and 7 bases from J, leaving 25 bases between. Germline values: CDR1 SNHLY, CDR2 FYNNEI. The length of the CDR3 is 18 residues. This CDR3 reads CASSEDGENVPSRGGYTF. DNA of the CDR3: TGTGCCAGCAGTGAAGACGGAGAAAATGTACCAAGTCGGGGTGGCTACACCTTC.

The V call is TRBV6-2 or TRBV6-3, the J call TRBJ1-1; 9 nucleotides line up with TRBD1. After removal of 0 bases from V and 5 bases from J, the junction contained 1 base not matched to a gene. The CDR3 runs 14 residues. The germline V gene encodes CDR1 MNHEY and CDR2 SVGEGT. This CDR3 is CASSYSGQGTEAFF. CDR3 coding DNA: TGTGCCAGCAGTTACTCGGGACAGGGTACTGAAGCTTTCTTT.

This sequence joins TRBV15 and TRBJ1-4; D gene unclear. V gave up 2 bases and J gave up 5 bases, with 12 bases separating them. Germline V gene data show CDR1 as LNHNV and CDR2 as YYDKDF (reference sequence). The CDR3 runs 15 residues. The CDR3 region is CATSRQRRANEKLFF. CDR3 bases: TGTGCCACCAGCAGACAGCGGAGGGCAAATGAAAAACTGTTTTTT.

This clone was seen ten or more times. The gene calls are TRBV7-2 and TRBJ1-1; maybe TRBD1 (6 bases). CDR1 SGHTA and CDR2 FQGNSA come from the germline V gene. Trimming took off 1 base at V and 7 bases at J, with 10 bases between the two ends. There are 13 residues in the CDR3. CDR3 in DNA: TGTGCCAGCAGCTTAGAGGGAGGGGGTGAAGCTTTCTTT. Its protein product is CASSLEGGGEAFF. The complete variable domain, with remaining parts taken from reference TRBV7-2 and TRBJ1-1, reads GAGVSQSPSNKVTEKGKDVELRCDPISGHTALYWYRQSLGQGLEFLIYFQGNSAPDKSGLPSDRFSAERTGGSVSTLTIQRTQQEDSAVYLCASSLEGGGEAFFGQGTRLTVV.

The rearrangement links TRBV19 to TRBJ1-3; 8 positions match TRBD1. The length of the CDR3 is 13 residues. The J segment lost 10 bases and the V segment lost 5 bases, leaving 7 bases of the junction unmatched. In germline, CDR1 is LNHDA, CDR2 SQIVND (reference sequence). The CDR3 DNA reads TGTGCCAGTAGTCTACAGGGGGGACTGACCATATATTTT. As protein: CASSLQGGLTIYF.

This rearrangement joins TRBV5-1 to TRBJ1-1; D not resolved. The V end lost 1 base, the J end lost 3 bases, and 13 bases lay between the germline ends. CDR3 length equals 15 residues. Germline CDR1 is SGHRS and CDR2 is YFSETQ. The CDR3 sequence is CASSLRAGGYTEAFF. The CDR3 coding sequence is TGCGCCAGCAGCTTGAGGGCAGGAGGGTACACTGAAGCTTTCTTT.

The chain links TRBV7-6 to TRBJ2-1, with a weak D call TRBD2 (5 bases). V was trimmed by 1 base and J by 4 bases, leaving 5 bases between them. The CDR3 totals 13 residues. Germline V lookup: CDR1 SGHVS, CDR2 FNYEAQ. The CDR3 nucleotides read TGTGCCAGCAGCTTAGGGGAGTACAATGAGCAGTTCTTC. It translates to CASSLGEYNEQFF. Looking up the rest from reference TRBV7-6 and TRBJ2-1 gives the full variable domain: GAGVSQSPRYKVTKRGQDVALRCDPISGHVSLYWYRQALGQGPEFLTYFNYEAQQDKSGLPNDRFSAERPEGSISTLTIQRTEQRDSAMYRCASSLGEYNEQFFGPGTRLTVL.

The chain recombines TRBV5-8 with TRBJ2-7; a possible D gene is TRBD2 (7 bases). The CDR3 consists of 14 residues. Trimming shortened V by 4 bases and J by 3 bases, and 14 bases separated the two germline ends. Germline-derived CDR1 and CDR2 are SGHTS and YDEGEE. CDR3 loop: CASSPGGSLYEQYF. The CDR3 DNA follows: TGTGCCAGCAGCCCGGGGGGCAGCCTCTACGAGCAGTACTTC. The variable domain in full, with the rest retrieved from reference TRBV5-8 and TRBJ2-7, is EAGVTQSPTHLIKTRGQQATLRCSPISGHTSVYWYQQALGLGLQFLLWYDEGEERNRGNFPPRFSGRQFPNYSSELNVNALELEDSALYLCASSPGGSLYEQYFGPGTRLTVT.

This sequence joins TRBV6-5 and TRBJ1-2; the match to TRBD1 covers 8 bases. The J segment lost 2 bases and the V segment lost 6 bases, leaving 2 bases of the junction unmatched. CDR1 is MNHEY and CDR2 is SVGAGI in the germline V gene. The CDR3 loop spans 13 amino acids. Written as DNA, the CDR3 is TGTGCCAGCAGCGACAGGGGAAACTATGGCTACACCTTC. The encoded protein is CASSDRGNYGYTF.

The CDR3 here is CATSDCGPRGSCTF. In DNA form, the CDR3 reads TGTGCCACCAGTGATTGCGGTCCCAGGGGGAGCTGCACCTTC. The chain is built from TRBV24-1 and TRBJ1-2, with 7 bases lining up with TRBD1. The V segment lost 2 bases and the J segment 13 bases; nucleotides outside the gene matches: 12. The length of the CDR3 is 14 residues. CDR1 is KGHDR, CDR2 SFDVKD, per germline.

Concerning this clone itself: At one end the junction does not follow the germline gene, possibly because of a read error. Here the CDR3 reads CASSFGAANTGELFF. CDR3 DNA: TGTGCTAGCAGCTTTGGGGCAGCGAACACCGGGGAGCTGTTTTTT. This sequence joins TRBV7-7 and TRBJ2-2; maybe TRBD1 (5 bases). Per germline, CDR1 SSHAT and CDR2 FNYEAQ (reference sequence). The CDR3 runs 15 residues.

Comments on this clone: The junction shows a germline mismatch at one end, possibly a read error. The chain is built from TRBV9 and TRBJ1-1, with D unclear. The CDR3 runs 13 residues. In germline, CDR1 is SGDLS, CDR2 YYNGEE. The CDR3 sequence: CVSSVASLTEAFF. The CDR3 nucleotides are TGTGTCAGCAGCGTAGCTAGCCTCACTGAAGCTTTCTTT.

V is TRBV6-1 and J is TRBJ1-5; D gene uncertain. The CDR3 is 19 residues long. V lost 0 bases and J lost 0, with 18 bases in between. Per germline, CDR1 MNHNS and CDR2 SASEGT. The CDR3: CASSEAQGRLIFSNQPQHF. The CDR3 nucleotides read TGTGCCAGCAGTGAAGCGCAAGGGAGGCTAATATTTAGCAATCAGCCCCAGCATTTT.

The CDR3: CASSWTGEGSTEAFF. The CDR3 nucleotides are TGCGCCAGCAGCTGGACAGGGGAGGGCTCCACTGAAGCTTTCTTT. The chain is built from TRBV5-1 and TRBJ1-1; 9 bases fit TRBD1. The germline V gene has CDR1 SGHRS and CDR2 YFSETQ. The V segment lost 3 bases and the J segment 4 bases; nucleotides outside the gene matches: 7. This CDR3 comprises 15 residues.

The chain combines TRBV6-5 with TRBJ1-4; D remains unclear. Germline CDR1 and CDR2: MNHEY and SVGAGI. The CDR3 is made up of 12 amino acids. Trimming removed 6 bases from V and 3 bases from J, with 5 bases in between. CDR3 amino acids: CASRLANEKLFF. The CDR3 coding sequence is TGTGCCAGCAGGTTAGCTAATGAAAAACTGTTTTTT.

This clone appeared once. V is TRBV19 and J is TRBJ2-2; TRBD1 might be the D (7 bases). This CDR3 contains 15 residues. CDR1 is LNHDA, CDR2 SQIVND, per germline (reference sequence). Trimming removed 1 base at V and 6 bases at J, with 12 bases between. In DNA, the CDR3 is TGTGCCAGTAGTATAGCGTCCAGGGGGGCCGGGGAGCTGTTTTTT. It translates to CASSIASRGAGELFF.

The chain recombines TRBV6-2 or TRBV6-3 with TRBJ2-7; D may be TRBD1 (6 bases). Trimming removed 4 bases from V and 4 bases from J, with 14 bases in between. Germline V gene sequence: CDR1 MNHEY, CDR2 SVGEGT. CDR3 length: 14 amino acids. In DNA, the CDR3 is TGTGCCAGCAGTTCTTCCAGGGGTCTTTACGAGCAGTACTTC. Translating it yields CASSSSRGLYEQYF.

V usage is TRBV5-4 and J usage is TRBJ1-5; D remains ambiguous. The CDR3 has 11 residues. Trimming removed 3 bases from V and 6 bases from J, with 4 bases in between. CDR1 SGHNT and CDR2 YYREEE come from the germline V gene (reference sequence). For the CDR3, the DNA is TGTGCCAGCAGCTCAGGTCAGCCCCAGCATTTT. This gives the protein CASSSGQPQHF.

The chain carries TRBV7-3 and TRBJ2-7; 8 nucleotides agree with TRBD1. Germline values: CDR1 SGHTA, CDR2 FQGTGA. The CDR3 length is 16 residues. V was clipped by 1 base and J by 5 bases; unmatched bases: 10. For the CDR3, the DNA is TGTGCCAGCAGCTTAAACTCCGGGACAGGAGGGGACGAGCAGTACTTC. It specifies CASSLNSGTGGDEQYF. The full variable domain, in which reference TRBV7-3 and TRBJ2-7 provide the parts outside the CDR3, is GAGVSQTPSNKVTEKGKYVELRCDPISGHTALYWYRQSLGQGPEFLIYFQGTGAADDSGLPNDRFFAVRPEGSVSTLKIQRTERGDSAVYLCASSLNSGTGGDEQYFGPGTRLTVT.

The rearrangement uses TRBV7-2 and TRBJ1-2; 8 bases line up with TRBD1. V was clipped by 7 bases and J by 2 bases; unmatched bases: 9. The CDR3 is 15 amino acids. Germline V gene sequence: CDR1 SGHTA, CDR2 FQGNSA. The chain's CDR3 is CASTPGGRPNYGYTF. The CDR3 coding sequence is TGTGCCAGCACACCAGGGGGCAGGCCAAACTATGGCTACACCTTC.